This T cell receptor (beta chain) was sequenced for a study of cytomegalovirus exposure and HLA in healthy donors. Looking at the study overall: From HLA-typed donors, an early data release held approximately 85 million unique TCRs. Regarding the study as a whole: Specific recognition of CMV antigens was confirmed in vitro for a few chains (all CMV-associated). A reported reduction in N-insertions relative to the approximately 690-donor mean was seen in an Asian-associated ancestry cluster in a later analysis.

This clone was observed a handful of times. As yet, its antigen is unknown. The primer mix had 60 Vbeta and 13 Jbeta primers. The table came from immunoSEQ multiplex PCR; TCRdb's copy has only in-frame clones and leaves some out. Of 100,000 to 120,000 clones listed, 13% to 15% were seen once; the top ten hold about 0.79%. The receptor was isolated from a female donor in good health and CMV-seronegative. Specimen: PBMCs.

The CDR3 loop is CASSEGAGGYYNEQFF. CDR3 bases: TGTGCCAGCAGTGAAGGGGCGGGAGGGTACTACAATGAGCAGTTCTTC. The V gene is TRBV6-1, the J gene TRBJ2-1; TRBD2 aligns across 9 bases. The germline gives CDR1 MNHNS, CDR2 SASEGT. Trimming took 1 base from V and 3 from J; bases not matched to a gene: 4. CDR3 length equals 16 residues.